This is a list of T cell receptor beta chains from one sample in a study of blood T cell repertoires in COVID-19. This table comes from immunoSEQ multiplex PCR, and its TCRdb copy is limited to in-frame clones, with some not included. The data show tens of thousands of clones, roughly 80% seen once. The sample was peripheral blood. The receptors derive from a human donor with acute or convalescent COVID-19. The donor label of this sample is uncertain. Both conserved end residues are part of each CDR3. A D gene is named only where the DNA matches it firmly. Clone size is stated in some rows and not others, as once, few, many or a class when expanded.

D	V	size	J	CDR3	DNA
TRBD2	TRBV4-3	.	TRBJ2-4	CASSQDSVSGGGMLAKNIQYF	TGCGCCAGCAGCCAAGATAGCGTTAGCGGGGGGGGAATGCTAGCCAAAAACATTCAGTACTTC
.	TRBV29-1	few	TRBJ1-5	CSVAGGGWDQPQHF	TGCAGCGTCGCTGGCGGGGGGTGGGATCAGCCCCAGCATTTT
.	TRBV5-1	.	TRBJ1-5	CASSLGAGQPQHF	TGCGCCAGCAGCTTGGGGGCGGGTCAGCCCCAGCATTTT
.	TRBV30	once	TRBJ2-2	CAWTGSIGELFF	TGTGCCTGGACAGGGTCAATCGGGGAGCTGTTTTTT
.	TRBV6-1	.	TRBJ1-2	CASTPRQEDVDGYTF	TGTGCCAGCACCCCGAGACAGGAGGATGTGGACGGCTACACCTTC
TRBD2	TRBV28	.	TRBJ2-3	CASRALAGHTDTQYF	TGTGCCAGCAGAGCACTAGCGGGACACACAGATACGCAGTATTTT
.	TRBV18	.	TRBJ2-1	CASSLDLGLDNEQFF	TGTGCCAGCTCCCTCGACCTAGGACTCGACAATGAGCAGTTCTTC
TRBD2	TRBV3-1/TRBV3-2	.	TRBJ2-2	CASTGREANTGELFF	TGTGCCAGCACGGGGCGGGAGGCCAACACCGGGGAGCTGTTTTTT
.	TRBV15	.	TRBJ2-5	CAIGQSQETQYF	TGTGCCATCGGACAGTCCCAAGAGACCCAGTACTTC
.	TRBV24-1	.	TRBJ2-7	CATLCEQYF	TGTGCCACCCTCTGCGAGCAGTACTTC
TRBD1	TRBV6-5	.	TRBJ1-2	CASRKPGTGKDGYTF	TGTGCCAGCAGAAAACCCGGGACAGGGAAAGATGGCTACACCTTC
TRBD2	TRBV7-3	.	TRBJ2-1	CASSFAGTSGRGEQFF	TGTGCCAGCAGCTTTGCAGGGACTAGCGGGAGGGGTGAGCAGTTCTTC
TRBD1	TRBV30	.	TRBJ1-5	CAWSAGQGRNQPQHF	TGTGCCTGGAGTGCGGGACAGGGGAGGAATCAGCCCCAGCATTTT
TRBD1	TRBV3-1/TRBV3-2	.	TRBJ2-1	CASSGGQGKVEQFF	TGTGCCAGCAGCGGAGGACAGGGAAAGGTTGAGCAGTTCTTC
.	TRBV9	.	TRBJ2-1	CASSVAVTFKGHEQFF	TGTGCCAGCAGCGTAGCTGTGACTTTTAAGGGGCATGAGCAGTTCTTC
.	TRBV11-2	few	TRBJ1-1	CASSLDLTGYTEAFF	TGTGCCAGCAGCTTAGATCTGACGGGGTACACTGAAGCTTTCTTT
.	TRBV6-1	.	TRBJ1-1	CASSDRVAEAFF	TGTGCCAGCAGTGACAGGGTGGCTGAAGCTTTCTTT
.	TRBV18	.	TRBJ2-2	CASSPASIDTGELFF	TGTGCCAGCTCACCGGCCAGTATTGATACCGGGGAGCTGTTTTTT
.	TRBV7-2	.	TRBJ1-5	CASSLTSGGFQPQHF	TGTGCCAGCAGCTTAACATCCGGGGGTTTTCAGCCCCAGCATTTT
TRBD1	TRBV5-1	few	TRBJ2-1	CASSLSGTEYNEQFF	TGCGCCAGCAGCTTATCCGGGACAGAGTACAATGAGCAGTTCTTC
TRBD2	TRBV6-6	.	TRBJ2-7	CASSPRRLAGGGSYEQYF	TGTGCCAGCAGTCCTCGGCGACTAGCGGGAGGAGGGTCCTACGAGCAGTACTTC
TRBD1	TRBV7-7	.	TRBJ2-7	CASSSTGGNDEQYF	TGTGCCAGCAGCTCGACAGGGGGCAACGACGAGCAGTACTTC
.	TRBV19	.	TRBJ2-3	CASSIALADTQYF	TGTGCCAGTAGTATAGCCCTAGCGGATACGCAGTATTTT
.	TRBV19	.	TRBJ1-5	CASSIQGFNQPQHF	TGTGCCAGTAGCATTCAGGGGTTCAATCAGCCCCAGCATTTT
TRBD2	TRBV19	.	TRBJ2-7	CASRQGLAGRYEQYF	TGTGCCAGTCGCCAGGGGCTAGCGGGGCGCTACGAGCAGTACTTC
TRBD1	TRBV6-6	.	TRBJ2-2	CASRKRGQGHTGELFF	TGTGCCAGCAGAAAGAGGGGACAGGGGCACACCGGGGAGCTGTTTTTT
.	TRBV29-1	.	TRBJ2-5	CSVGLGGVQETQYF	TGCAGCGTTGGGCTGGGTGGAGTTCAAGAGACCCAGTACTTC
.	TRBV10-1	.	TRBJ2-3	CASSGTYSTDTQYF	TGCGCCAGCAGCGGGACATATTCCACAGATACGCAGTATTTT
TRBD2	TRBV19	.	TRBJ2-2	CASCGLAGTGELFF	TGTGCCAGTTGTGGACTAGCGGGAACCGGGGAGCTGTTTTTT
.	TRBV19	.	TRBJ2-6	CASSMTVSGANVLTF	TGTGCCAGTAGTATGACAGTCTCTGGGGCCAACGTCCTGACTTTC
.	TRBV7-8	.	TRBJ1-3	CASSLVSGDTIYF	TGTGCCAGCAGCTTGGTTTCGGGAGACACCATATATTTT
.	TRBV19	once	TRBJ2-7	CASSIPGSSYEQYF	TGTGCCAGTAGTATACCGGGGAGCTCCTACGAGCAGTACTTC
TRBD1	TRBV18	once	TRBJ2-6	CASSPGQGGGGISGANVLTF	TGTGCCAGCTCACCCGGACAGGGAGGTGGTGGGATCTCTGGGGCCAACGTCCTGACTTTC
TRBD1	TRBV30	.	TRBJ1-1	CASTTGGTEAFF	TGTGCCTCCACGACAGGGGGGACTGAAGCTTTCTTT
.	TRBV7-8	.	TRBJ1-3	CASSQNSNTIYF	TGTGCCAGCAGCCAAAACTCGAACACCATATATTTT
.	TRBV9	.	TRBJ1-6	CASSVEPDSASPLHF	TGTGCCAGCAGCGTAGAGCCGGACTCGGCTTCACCCCTCCACTTT
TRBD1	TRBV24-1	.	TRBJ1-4	CATAGTGVPIKGEKLFF	TGTGCCACCGCCGGGACAGGGGTGCCCATCAAGGGTGAAAAACTGTTTTTT
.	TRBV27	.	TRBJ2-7	CASSPSNFRAEQYF	TGTGCCAGCAGTCCCTCCAATTTTCGAGCCGAGCAGTACTTC
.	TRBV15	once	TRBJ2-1	CATSRGLGSPRSGQFF	TGTGCCACCAGCAGAGGTTTAGGATCCCCGCGGAGTGGGCAGTTCTTC
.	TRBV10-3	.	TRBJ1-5	CAIRNEQGSNQPQHF	TGTGCCATCAGGAATGAACAGGGAAGCAATCAGCCCCAGCATTTT
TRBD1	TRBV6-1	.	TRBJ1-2	CASSDAYGIGQGRFNYGYTF	TGTGCCAGCAGTGACGCATACGGAATAGGACAGGGCCGCTTCAATTATGGCTACACCTTC
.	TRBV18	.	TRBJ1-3	CASSPPVPSGNTIYF	TGTGCCAGCTCACCCCCAGTCCCCTCTGGAAACACCATATATTTT
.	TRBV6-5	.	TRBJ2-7	CASRNSGRPYEQYF	TGTGCCAGCCGAAACAGTGGCCGACCCTACGAGCAGTACTTC
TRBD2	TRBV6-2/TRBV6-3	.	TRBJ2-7	CASSQRTSGRAIYEQYF	TGTGCCAGCAGTCAAAGGACTAGCGGGAGGGCCATCTACGAGCAGTACTTC